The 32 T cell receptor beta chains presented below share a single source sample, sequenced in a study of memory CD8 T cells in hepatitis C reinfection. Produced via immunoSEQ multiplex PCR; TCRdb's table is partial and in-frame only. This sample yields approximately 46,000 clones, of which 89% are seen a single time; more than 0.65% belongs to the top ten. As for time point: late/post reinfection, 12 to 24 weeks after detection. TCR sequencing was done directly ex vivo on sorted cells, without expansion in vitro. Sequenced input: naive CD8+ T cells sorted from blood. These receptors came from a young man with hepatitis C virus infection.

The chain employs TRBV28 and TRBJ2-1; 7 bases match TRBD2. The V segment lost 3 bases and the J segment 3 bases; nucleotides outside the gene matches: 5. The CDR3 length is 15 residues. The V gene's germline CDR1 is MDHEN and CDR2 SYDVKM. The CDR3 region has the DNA TGTGCCAGCAGTTTCGCTAGCGGTTTCTACAATGAGCAGTTCTTC. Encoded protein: CASSFASGFYNEQFF.

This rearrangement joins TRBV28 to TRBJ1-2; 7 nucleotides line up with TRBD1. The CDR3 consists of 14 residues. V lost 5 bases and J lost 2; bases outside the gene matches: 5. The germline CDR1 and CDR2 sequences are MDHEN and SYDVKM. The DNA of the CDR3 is TGTGCCAGCAGTCAGGGACAGACAAACTATGGCTACACCTTC. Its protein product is CASSQGQTNYGYTF.

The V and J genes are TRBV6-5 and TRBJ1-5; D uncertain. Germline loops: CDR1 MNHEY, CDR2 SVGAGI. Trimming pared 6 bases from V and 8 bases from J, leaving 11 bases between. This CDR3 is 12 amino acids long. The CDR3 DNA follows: TGTGCCAGCAGCCCCAACCGAGAGCCCCAGCATTTT. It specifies CASSPNREPQHF.

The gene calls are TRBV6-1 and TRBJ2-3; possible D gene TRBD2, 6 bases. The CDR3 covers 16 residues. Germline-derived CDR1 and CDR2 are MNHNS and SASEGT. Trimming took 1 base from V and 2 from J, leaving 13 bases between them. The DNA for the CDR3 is TGTGCCAGCAGTGAAGAGGATGGGGGGATCACAGATACGCAGTATTTT. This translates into CASSEEDGGITDTQYF.

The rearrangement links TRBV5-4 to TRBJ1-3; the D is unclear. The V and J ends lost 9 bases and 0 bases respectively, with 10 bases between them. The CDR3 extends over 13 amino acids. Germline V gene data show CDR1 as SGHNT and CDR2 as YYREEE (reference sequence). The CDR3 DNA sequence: TGTGCCACCCAAGATAGCTCTGGAAACACCATATATTTT. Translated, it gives CATQDSSGNTIYF.

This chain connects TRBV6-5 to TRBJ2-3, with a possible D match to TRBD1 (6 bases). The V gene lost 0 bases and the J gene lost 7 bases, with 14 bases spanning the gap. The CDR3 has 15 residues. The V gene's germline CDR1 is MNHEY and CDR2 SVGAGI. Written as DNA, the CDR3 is TGTGCCAGCAGTTACTCGGGGCTAGGGGGAAATACGCAGTATTTT. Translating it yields CASSYSGLGGNTQYF.

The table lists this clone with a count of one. The CDR3 region has the DNA TGTGCCAGCAGCCCCTTAGCGGGGGGCTCCTACAATGAGCAGTTCTTC. Translating it yields CASSPLAGGSYNEQFF. V usage is TRBV7-3 and J usage is TRBJ2-1; TRBD2 matches 10 bases. The CDR3 is made up of 16 amino acids. CDR1 and CDR2 from the germline V gene are SGHTA and FQGTGA. The junction had 4 bases not matched to a gene; V was cut back by 5 bases and J by 0 bases.

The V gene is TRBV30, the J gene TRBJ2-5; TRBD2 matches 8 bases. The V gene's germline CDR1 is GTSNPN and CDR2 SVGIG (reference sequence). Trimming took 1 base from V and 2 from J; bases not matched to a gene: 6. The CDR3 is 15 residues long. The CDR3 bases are TGTGCCTGGAGTGCCACGGGGGGGCAACAAGAGACCCAGTACTTC. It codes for CAWSATGGQQETQYF.

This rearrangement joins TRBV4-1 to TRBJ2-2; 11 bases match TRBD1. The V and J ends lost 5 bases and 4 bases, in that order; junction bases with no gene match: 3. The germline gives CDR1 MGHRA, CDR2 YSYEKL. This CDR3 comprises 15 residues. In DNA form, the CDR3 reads TGCGCCAGCAGCACCGGGACAGGGGGCACCGGGGAGCTGTTTTTT. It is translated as CASSTGTGGTGELFF.

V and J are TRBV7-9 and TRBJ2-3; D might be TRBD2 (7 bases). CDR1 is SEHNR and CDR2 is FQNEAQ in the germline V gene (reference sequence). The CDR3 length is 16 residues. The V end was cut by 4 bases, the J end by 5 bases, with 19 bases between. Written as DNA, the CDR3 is TGTGCCAGCAGCTCCCCTAATGGGGGGGCGAGAGATACGCAGTATTTT. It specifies CASSSPNGGARDTQYF.

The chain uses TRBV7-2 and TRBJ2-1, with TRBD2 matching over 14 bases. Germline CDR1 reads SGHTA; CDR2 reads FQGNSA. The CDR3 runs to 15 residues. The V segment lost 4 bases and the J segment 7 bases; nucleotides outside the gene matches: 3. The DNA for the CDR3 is TGTGCCAGCAGCTCCGGACTAGCGGGGGGTAATGAGCAGTTCTTC. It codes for CASSSGLAGGNEQFF.

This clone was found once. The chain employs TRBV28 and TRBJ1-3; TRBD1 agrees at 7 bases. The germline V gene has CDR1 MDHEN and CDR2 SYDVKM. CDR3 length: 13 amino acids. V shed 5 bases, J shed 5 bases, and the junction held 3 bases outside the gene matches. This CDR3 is CASSPQGRNTIYF. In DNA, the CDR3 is TGTGCCAGCAGTCCACAGGGGAGAAACACCATATATTTT.

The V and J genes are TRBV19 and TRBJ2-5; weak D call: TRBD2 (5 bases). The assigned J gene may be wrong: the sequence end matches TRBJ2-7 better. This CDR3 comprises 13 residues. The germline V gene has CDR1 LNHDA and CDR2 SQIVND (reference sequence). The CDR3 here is CASSMSQAGEQYF. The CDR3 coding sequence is TGTGCCAGTAGTATGTCCCAGGCGGGCGAGCAGTACTTC.

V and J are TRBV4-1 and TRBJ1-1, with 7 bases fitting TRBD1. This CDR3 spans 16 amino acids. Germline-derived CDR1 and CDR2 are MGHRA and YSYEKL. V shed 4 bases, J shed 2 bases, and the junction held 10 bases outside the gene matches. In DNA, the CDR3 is TGCGCCAGCAGCCCAAGTCCGGGACAGATAAACACTGAAGCTTTCTTT. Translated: CASSPSPGQINTEAFF.

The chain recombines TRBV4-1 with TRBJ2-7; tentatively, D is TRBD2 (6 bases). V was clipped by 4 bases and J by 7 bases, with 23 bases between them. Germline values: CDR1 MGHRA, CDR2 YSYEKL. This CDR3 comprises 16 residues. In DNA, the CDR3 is TGCGCCAGCAGCCGGATAGGCACTAGCTCATCCGGGGAGCAGTACTTC. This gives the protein CASSRIGTSSSGEQYF.

This CDR3 is CASSFGQGNEQFF. The DNA of the CDR3 is TGTGCCAGCAGCTTCGGACAGGGCAATGAGCAGTTCTTC. The chain joins TRBV11-2 to TRBJ2-1; TRBD1 matches at 8 bases. The CDR3 runs to 13 residues. V lost 3 bases, J lost 6 bases, and 1 base stayed unmatched. Germline V gives CDR1 SGHAT, CDR2 FQNNGV.

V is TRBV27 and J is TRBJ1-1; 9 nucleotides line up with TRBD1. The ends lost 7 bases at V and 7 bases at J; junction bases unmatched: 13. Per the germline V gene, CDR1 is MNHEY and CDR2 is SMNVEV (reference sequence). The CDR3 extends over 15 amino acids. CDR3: CASNPLGQGRSEAFF. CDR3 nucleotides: TGTGCCAGCAACCCACTGGGACAGGGTCGGAGTGAAGCTTTCTTT.

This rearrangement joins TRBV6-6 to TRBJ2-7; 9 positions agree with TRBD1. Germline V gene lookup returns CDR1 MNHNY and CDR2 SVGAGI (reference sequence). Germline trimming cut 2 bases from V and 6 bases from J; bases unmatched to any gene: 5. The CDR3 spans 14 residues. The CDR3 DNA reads TGTGCCAGCAGTTACGGGACAGGGTCCGTCGAGCAGTACTTC. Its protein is CASSYGTGSVEQYF.

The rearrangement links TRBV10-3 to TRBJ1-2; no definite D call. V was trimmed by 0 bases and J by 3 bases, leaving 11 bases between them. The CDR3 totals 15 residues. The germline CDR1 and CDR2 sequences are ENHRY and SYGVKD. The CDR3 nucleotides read TGTGCCATCAGTGAGTCGAGTCCAGGCTACTATGGCTACACCTTC. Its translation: CAISESSPGYYGYTF.

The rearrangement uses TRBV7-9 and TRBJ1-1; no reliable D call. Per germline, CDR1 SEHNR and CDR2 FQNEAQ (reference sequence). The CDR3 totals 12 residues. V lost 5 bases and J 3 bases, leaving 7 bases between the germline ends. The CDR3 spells CASSAVDTEAFF. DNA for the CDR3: TGTGCCAGCAGCGCAGTGGACACTGAAGCTTTCTTT.

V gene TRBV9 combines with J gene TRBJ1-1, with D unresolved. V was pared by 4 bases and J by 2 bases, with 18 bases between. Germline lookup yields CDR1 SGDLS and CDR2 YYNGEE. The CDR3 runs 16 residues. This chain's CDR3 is CASSKLEPGANTEAFF. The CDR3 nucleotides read TGTGCCAGCAGCAAACTAGAGCCGGGAGCTAACACTGAAGCTTTCTTT. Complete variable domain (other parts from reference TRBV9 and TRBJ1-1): DSGVTQTPKHLITATGQRVTLRCSPRSGDLSVYWYQQSLDQGLQFLIQYYNGEERAKGNILERFSAQQFPDLHSELNLSSLELGDSALYFCASSKLEPGANTEAFFGQGTRLTVV.

CDR3 protein: CASSTGQGRGNEQYF. The DNA for the CDR3 is TGCGCCAGCAGCACTGGACAGGGGAGGGGTAACGAGCAGTACTTC. This chain uses TRBV4-1 with TRBJ2-7; 9 bases line up with TRBD1. The CDR3 sequence is 15 residues long. CDR1 and CDR2 (germline): MGHRA, YSYEKL. The trim removed 5 bases at V and 5 bases at J, leaving 10 bases unmatched.

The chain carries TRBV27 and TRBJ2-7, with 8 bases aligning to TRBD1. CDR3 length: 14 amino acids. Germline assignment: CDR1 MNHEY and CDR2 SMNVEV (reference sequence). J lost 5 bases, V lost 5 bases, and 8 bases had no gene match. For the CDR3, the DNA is TGTGCCAGCAGTCCATGGCCAGGGGGCGACGAGCAGTACTTC. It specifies CASSPWPGGDEQYF.

Written as DNA, the CDR3 is TGTGCCAGCAGTTTCCCCAGAGACTCAATGAACACTGAAGCTTTCTTT. Amino acid sequence: CASSFPRDSMNTEAFF. The V call is TRBV28, the J call TRBJ1-1; no clear D gene. V lost 3 bases and J lost 0, with 14 bases in between. The germline V gene has CDR1 MDHEN and CDR2 SYDVKM. The CDR3 runs 16 residues.

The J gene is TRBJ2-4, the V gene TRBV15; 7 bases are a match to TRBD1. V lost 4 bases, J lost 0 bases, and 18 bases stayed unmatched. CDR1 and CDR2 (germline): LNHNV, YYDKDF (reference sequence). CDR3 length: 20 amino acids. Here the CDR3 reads CATSTRFATNRGLAKNIQYF. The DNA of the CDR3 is TGTGCCACCAGCACCCGATTTGCTACAAACAGGGGATTAGCCAAAAACATTCAGTACTTC.

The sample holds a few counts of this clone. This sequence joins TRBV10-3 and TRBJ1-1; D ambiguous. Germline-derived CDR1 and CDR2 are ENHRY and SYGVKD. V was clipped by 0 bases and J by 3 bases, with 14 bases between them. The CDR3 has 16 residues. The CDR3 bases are TGTGCCATCAGTGAGTCTCGGACTCGGGCTGACACTGAAGCTTTCTTT. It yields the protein CAISESRTRADTEAFF.

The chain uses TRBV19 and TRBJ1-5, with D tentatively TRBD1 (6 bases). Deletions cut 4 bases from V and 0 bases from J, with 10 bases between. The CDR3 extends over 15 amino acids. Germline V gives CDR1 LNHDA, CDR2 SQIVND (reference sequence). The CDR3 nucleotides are TGTGCCAGTAGTAGGACAGACTATAGCAATCAGCCCCAGCATTTT. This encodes CASSRTDYSNQPQHF.

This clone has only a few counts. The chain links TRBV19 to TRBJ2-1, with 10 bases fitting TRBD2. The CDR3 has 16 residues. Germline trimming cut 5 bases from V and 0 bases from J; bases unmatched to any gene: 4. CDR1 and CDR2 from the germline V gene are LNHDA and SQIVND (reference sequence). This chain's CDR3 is CASSFSSGGSYNEQFF. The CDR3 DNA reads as TGTGCCAGTAGTTTCTCTAGCGGGGGCTCCTACAATGAGCAGTTCTTC.

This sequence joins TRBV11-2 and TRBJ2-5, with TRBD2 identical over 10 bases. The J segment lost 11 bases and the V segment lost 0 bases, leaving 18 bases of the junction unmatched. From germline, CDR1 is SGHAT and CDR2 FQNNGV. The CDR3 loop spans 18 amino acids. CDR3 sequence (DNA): TGTGCCAGCAGCTTAGACGCGGCCGGGGCTAGCGGGAGTTGGGAGCAGTACTTC. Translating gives CASSLDAAGASGSWEQYF.

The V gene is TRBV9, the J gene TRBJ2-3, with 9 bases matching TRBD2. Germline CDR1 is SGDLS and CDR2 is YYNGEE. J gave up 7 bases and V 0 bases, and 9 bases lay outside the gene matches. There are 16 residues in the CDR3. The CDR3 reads CASSVVLAGGQNTQYF. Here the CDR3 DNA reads TGTGCCAGCAGCGTAGTTCTGGCGGGGGGGCAAAATACGCAGTATTTT.

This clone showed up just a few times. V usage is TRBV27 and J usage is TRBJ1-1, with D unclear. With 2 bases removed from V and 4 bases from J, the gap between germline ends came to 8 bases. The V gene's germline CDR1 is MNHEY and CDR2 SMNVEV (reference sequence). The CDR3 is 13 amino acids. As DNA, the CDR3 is TGTGCCAGCAGTTTAGGGAGTCTCACTGAAGCTTTCTTT. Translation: CASSLGSLTEAFF.

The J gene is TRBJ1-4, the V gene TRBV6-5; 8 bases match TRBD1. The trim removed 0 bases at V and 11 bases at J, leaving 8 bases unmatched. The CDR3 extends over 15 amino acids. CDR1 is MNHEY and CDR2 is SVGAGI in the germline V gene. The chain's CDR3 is CASSYSDRENWKLFF. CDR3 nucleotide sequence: TGTGCCAGCAGTTACTCGGACAGGGAAAATTGGAAACTGTTTTTT.